Presented here are 18 T cell receptor beta chains from one specimen sequenced in a study of post-analysis software for immune sequencing data. The TCR beta cDNA libraries carried unique molecular identifiers. TCRdb recomputed calls from the PCR reads with MiXCR, one row per CDR3 protein. The table records about 400,000 distinct CDR3 sequences, around 33% of them present only once. Overall study findings and caveats: Among 5 or 6 TRBV segments more frequent in patients than controls were TRBV5-6, TRBV5-1 and TRBV20-1.

What these receptors recognize is not known. Source material: blood. These receptors were collected from a girl aged 10-17 years with multiple sclerosis.

The J gene is TRBJ2-1, the V gene TRBV28, with D possibly being TRBD1 (5 bases). With 7 bases removed from V and 2 bases from J, the gap between germline ends came to 12 bases. The CDR3 totals 14 residues. Germline V gene sequence: CDR1 MDHEN, CDR2 SYDVKM. The CDR3 region has the DNA TGTGCCAGCAATTATAAGACAGCCTACAATGAGCAGTTCTTC. Its protein is CASNYKTAYNEQFF.

The chain employs TRBV5-8 and TRBJ1-1; 7 bases fit TRBD1. CDR1 and CDR2 from the germline V gene are SGHTS and YDEGEE. This CDR3 has 14 residues. V shed 4 bases, J shed 10 bases, and the junction held 13 bases outside the gene matches. The CDR3 DNA reads as TGTGCCAGCAGCCGGGACAGTGAGGTGGTTCTAGCTTTCTTT. Encoded protein: CASSRDSEVVLAFF. Based on the CDR3 plus reference TRBV5-8 and TRBJ1-1, the full variable domain is EAGVTQSPTHLIKTRGQQATLRCSPISGHTSVYWYQQALGLGLQFLLWYDEGEERNRGNFPPRFSGRQFPNYSSELNVNALELEDSALYLCASSRDSEVVLAFFGQGTRLTVV.

V and J are TRBV7-9 and TRBJ1-5; D is uncertain. Germline CDR1 reads SEHNR; CDR2 reads FQNEAQ (reference sequence). Trimming removed 5 bases from V and 5 bases from J, with 7 bases in between. The CDR3 sequence is 12 residues long. The CDR3 nucleotides read TGTGCCAGCAGCGCGGACTATCAGCCCCAGCATTTT. Its protein is CASSADYQPQHF.

This clonotype was detected a few times. The chain uses TRBV6-2 or TRBV6-3 and TRBJ2-1, with 7 bases identical to TRBD1. After removal of 2 bases from V and 10 bases from J, the junction contained 2 bases not matched to a gene. The CDR3 is made up of 12 amino acids. In germline, CDR1 is MNHEY, CDR2 SVGEGT. The DNA for the CDR3 is TGTGCCAGCAGTTACAGGGGGCACGAGCAGTTCTTC. This translates into CASSYRGHEQFF.

The chain uses TRBV6-5 and TRBJ2-3, with a possible D match to TRBD2 (6 bases). CDR3 size: 16 residues. The germline V and J ends were trimmed by 6 bases and 0 bases, with 16 bases remaining between them. The V gene's germline CDR1 is MNHEY and CDR2 SVGAGI. In nucleotides, the CDR3 is TGTGCCAGCAGACGGACTAAGTTAACTAGCACAGATACGCAGTATTTT. Its protein product is CASRRTKLTSTDTQYF.

The chain links TRBV11-2 to TRBJ2-3; the D is unclear. V was clipped by 0 bases and J by 0 bases, with 10 bases between them. This CDR3 contains 16 residues. Per germline, CDR1 SGHAT and CDR2 FQNNGV. The DNA for the CDR3 is TGTGCCAGCAGCTTAGATGGGTGGGGTAGCACAGATACGCAGTATTTT. Its translation: CASSLDGWGSTDTQYF. The variable domain in full, with the rest retrieved from reference TRBV11-2 and TRBJ2-3, is EAGVAQSPRYKIIEKRQSVAFWCNPISGHATLYWYQQILGQGPKLLIQFQNNGVVDDSQLPKDRFSAERLKGVDSTLKIQPAKLEDSAVYLCASSLDGWGSTDTQYFGPGTRLTVL.

The chain links TRBV7-9 to TRBJ2-5; 15 bases align to TRBD2. Losses at the gene ends were 7 bases for V and 5 bases for J; bases not matched to a gene: 5. In germline, CDR1 is SEHNR, CDR2 FQNEAQ (reference sequence). The CDR3 runs to 15 residues. The CDR3 protein is CASTGLAGGQETQYF. For the CDR3, the DNA is TGTGCCAGCACGGGACTAGCGGGGGGCCAGGAGACCCAGTACTTC.

This clonotype was detected only a few times. V usage is TRBV29-1 and J usage is TRBJ2-1, with D possibly being TRBD1 (5 bases). The V and J ends lost 3 bases and 15 bases respectively, with 21 bases between them. CDR3 size: 13 residues. Germline V gene data show CDR1 as SQVTM and CDR2 as ANQGSEA. CDR3 sequence: CSVEVSGSGRRFF. CDR3 DNA sequence: TGCAGCGTTGAGGTGTCAGGGTCCGGGCGGCGGTTCTTC.

The gene calls are TRBV12-3 or TRBV12-4 and TRBJ2-5; 7 nucleotides line up with TRBD2. The end of the DNA aligns better with TRBJ2-7, so the J call may be wrong. CDR3 size: 14 residues. CDR3 residues: CASSPWGGLSEQYF. The CDR3 DNA reads TGTGCCAGCAGTCCCTGGGGAGGGTTAAGCGAGCAGTACTTC.

This chain links TRBV2 with TRBJ2-2; tentative D call: TRBD2 (6 bases). This CDR3 has 18 residues. Trimming cost V 8 bases and J 8 bases, with 30 bases left between them. The germline V gene encodes CDR1 SNHLY and CDR2 FYNNEI. CDR3 protein: CASRWALAGPGESGELFF. CDR3 coding DNA: TGTGCCAGCCGTTGGGCCCTCGCGGGGCCCGGGGAGTCAGGGGAGCTGTTTTTT. Using reference TRBV2 and TRBJ2-2 for the parts outside the CDR3, the full variable domain is EPEVTQTPSHQVTQMGQEVILRCVPISNHLYFYWYRQILGQKVEFLVSFYNNEISEKSEIFDDQFSVERPDGSNFTLKIRSTKLEDSAMYFCASRWALAGPGESGELFFGEGSRLTVL.

This clonotype was picked up many times. The chain combines TRBV9 with TRBJ2-3; D remains unclear. Germline CDR1 and CDR2: SGDLS and YYNGEE. Trimming pared 0 bases from V and 7 bases from J, leaving 9 bases between. The CDR3 runs to 13 residues. CDR3 coding DNA: TGTGCCAGCAGCGTAGTAGAAACGAATACGCAGTATTTT. This encodes CASSVVETNTQYF.

The rearrangement joins TRBV7-6 to TRBJ1-5; 10 positions agree with TRBD1. J was trimmed by 4 bases and V by 1 base; bases with no gene match: 10. There are 18 residues in the CDR3. CDR1 and CDR2 from the germline V gene are SGHVS and FNYEAQ. The CDR3 DNA reads as TGTGCCAGCAGCTTAGGGCCCCTGACAGGGGGCCGGAATCAGCCCCAGCATTTT. This gives the protein CASSLGPLTGGRNQPQHF. Drawing the rest from reference TRBV7-6 and TRBJ1-5, the complete variable domain is GAGVSQSPRYKVTKRGQDVALRCDPISGHVSLYWYRQALGQGPEFLTYFNYEAQQDKSGLPNDRFSAERPEGSISTLTIQRTEQRDSAMYRCASSLGPLTGGRNQPQHFGDGTRLSIL.

This chain connects TRBV5-1 to TRBJ2-1; 10 bases are a match to TRBD2. Trimming cost V 0 bases and J 4 bases; bases outside gene matches: 7. In germline, CDR1 is SGHRS, CDR2 YFSETQ. This CDR3 is 17 amino acids long. The CDR3 is CASSLVASGGAYNEQFF. The CDR3 nucleotides are TGCGCCAGCAGCTTGGTAGCCAGCGGGGGGGCTTACAATGAGCAGTTCTTC.

The chain has TRBV6-5 and TRBJ1-2; D remains unclear. CDR1 and CDR2 (germline): MNHEY, SVGAGI. The CDR3 is 13 residues long. The V and J ends lost 0 bases and 8 bases respectively, with 10 bases between them. The CDR3 DNA reads TGTGCCAGCAGTTACTCGGAAAGGAAAGGCTACACCTTC. Its translation: CASSYSERKGYTF.

The chain couples TRBV10-3 to TRBJ2-7; 10 nucleotides agree with TRBD2. This CDR3 region has 14 residues. CDR1 and CDR2 (germline): ENHRY, SYGVKD. After removal of 8 bases from V and 7 bases from J, the junction contained 11 bases not matched to a gene. CDR3 protein: CAISGSGGKFEQYF. CDR3 nucleotide sequence: TGTGCCATCTCGGGTAGCGGGGGGAAGTTTGAGCAGTACTTC.

This clonotype was seen a handful of times. The chain combines TRBV7-3 with TRBJ2-1, with a possible D match to TRBD2 (5 bases). Germline V lookup: CDR1 SGHTA, CDR2 FQGTGA. The CDR3 contains 13 residues. V shed 3 bases and J shed 9 bases, with 12 bases lying between them. CDR3 sequence (DNA): TGTGCCAGCAGCTTCGGTGCTGAGGGTGAGCAGTTCTTC. Protein: CASSFGAEGEQFF.

This clonotype was detected a few times. The V and J genes are TRBV12-3 or TRBV12-4 and TRBJ1-6; D remains ambiguous. This CDR3 contains 15 residues. Trimming stripped 7 bases from V and 4 bases from J, with 14 bases between. The CDR3 nucleotides are TGTGCCAGCAATGGCGCCGGAGTGTATAATTCACCCCTCCACTTT. Encoded protein: CASNGAGVYNSPLHF.

The gene calls are TRBV5-6 and TRBJ2-3; 8 bases are shared with TRBD2. The CDR3 is 16 amino acids. The V gene end was trimmed by 1 base and the J gene end by 5 bases; junction bases not matched to a gene: 9. The germline gives CDR1 SGHDT, CDR2 YYEEEE. CDR3 in DNA: TGTGCCAGCAGCTTGTACTTAGCGGGGAGGGGAGATACGCAGTATTTT. It is translated as CASSLYLAGRGDTQYF.